This is a list of T cell receptor beta chains from one sample in a study of T-cell reconstitution after alpha-beta-depleted transplantation in children. TCRdb itself ran the PCR reads through MiXCR, one entry per CDR3 protein. The sample includes roughly 610,000 distinct CDR3 sequences, 10% of them seen just once. The starting material was PBMCs from the stem cell graft donor, obtained from the stem cell graft. The receptors shown here come from a human donor who donated a stem cell graft to a child with acute myeloid leukemia. The CDR3 runs from the conserved cysteine through the conserved F or W. A D gene is named only where the DNA matches it firmly. Not every row has a clone size; where given, it reads once, few, many or a size class.

J gene | D gene | clone size | V gene | CDR3 DNA | CDR3 protein
TRBJ2-3 | TRBD2 | few | TRBV12-3/TRBV12-4 | TGTGCCAGCAGCCAGCTAGCGGGAGGGCCAGATACGCAGTATTTT | CASSQLAGGPDTQYF
TRBJ2-3 | TRBD2 | - | TRBV11-3 | TGTGCCAGCAGCCCCCGGAGCGGGATCGGGACAGATACGCAGTATTTT | CASSPRSGIGTDTQYF
TRBJ1-1 | TRBD1 | few | TRBV5-1 | TGCGCCAGCGTCCCGGGACAGGCTTATACTGAAGCTTTCTTT | CASVPGQAYTEAFF
TRBJ2-5 | - | many | TRBV6-5 | TGTGCCAGCAGTTACTTAGGGGGATTAAGGGGCCAAGAGACCCAGTACTTC | CASSYLGGLRGQETQYF
TRBJ2-2 | - | - | TRBV6-5 | TGTGCCAGCAGTTACATGGTAGCTGTGAACACCGGGGAGCTGTTTTTT | CASSYMVAVNTGELFF
TRBJ1-1 | - | many | TRBV5-1 | TGCGCCAGCAGCTTCCTCGGGGGGGACCTGAACACTGAAGCTTTCTTT | CASSFLGGDLNTEAFF
TRBJ1-5 | TRBD1 | many | TRBV19 | TGTGCCAGTAGTCCCTCGACAGGGGGCGTCAGGCTTCAGCCCCAGCATTTT | CASSPSTGGVRLQPQHF
TRBJ2-3 | - | many | TRBV29-1 | TGCAGCGTTGAAAAGGGGATCACAGATACGCAGTATTTT | CSVEKGITDTQYF
TRBJ2-2 | TRBD2 | few | TRBV7-2 | TGTGCCAGCAGCTTAGGCAGCGGGAGGGGGACCGGGGAGCTGTTTTTT | CASSLGSGRGTGELFF
TRBJ2-2 | TRBD2 | - | TRBV20-1 | TGCAGTGCTAGTCCCGGACTAGCGGGAGCCGGGGAGCTGTTTTTT | CSASPGLAGAGELFF
TRBJ2-7 | - | few | TRBV21-1 | TGTGCCAGCAGCAAAGGCTTCGGGAGTTACGAGCAGTACTTC | CASSKGFGSYEQYF
TRBJ2-7 | - | few | TRBV20-1 | TGCAGTGCTAGAGGCCTGGACAAGGCCTACGAGCAGTACTTC | CSARGLDKAYEQYF
TRBJ2-7 | TRBD2 | few | TRBV5-6 | TGTGCCAGCAGCCGACTAGCGGGAGGCGCCTACGAGCAGTACTTC | CASSRLAGGAYEQYF
TRBJ1-1 | - | few | TRBV29-1 | TGCAGCGTTGCACATGGGAACACTGAAGCTTTCTTT | CSVAHGNTEAFF
TRBJ2-7 | - | few | TRBV3-1 | TGTGCCAGCAGCCAAGACAGGCGATCCTACGAGCAGTACTTC | CASSQDRRSYEQYF
TRBJ2-7 | TRBD1 | - | TRBV3-1 | TGTGCCAGCAGCGAAAACAGGGGGCAAGGTGGGGACAATGAGCAGTACTTC | CASSENRGQGGDNEQYF
TRBJ2-3 | TRBD2 | few | TRBV20-1 | TGCAGTGCTACCCGGGACTATAGCACAGATACGCAGTATTTT | CSATRDYSTDTQYF
TRBJ2-5 | - | many | TRBV7-2 | TGTGCCAGCAACCGGGGGTTTGGGACCCAGTACTTC | CASNRGFGTQYF
TRBJ2-4 | - | many | TRBV20-1 | TGCAGTGCTAGAGAGCTCGATCTAGCCAAAAACATTCAGTACTTC | CSARELDLAKNIQYF
TRBJ1-5 | - | - | TRBV4-2 | TGTGCCAGCAGCCCCCGTGAGGCGCAGAATCAGCCCCAGCATTTT | CASSPREAQNQPQHF
TRBJ2-3 | TRBD2 | few | TRBV4-3 | TGCGCCAGCAGCCAAGATCGGGGTTTAGCGGGAACAGATACGCAGTATTTT | CASSQDRGLAGTDTQYF
TRBJ2-1 | TRBD2 | few | TRBV28 | TGTGCCAGCAGTTTAAGCGGGTCGAGCGGGAGACGGAATGAGCAGTTCTTC | CASSLSGSSGRRNEQFF
TRBJ2-7 | - | few | TRBV12-3/TRBV12-4 | TGTGCCAGCAGTCCCTATCAGGGGTCCTACGAGCAGTACTTC | CASSPYQGSYEQYF
TRBJ2-7 | TRBD1 | many | TRBV28 | TGTGCCACCGGAAAAGGGGGCGCGGAGGAGCAGTACTTC | CATGKGGAEEQYF
TRBJ2-7 | - | few | TRBV29-1 | TGCAGCGTTCGTACTTACAGGGACGGGAACGAGCAGTACTTC | CSVRTYRDGNEQYF
TRBJ2-3 | TRBD2 | - | TRBV9 | TGTGCCAGCAGCGTAGACAGCGGGAGGGCAGATACGCAGTATTTT | CASSVDSGRADTQYF
TRBJ2-7 | TRBD1 | - | TRBV4-2 | TGTGCCAGCAGCCGGTGGGACGCGCAGGGGGTTTACGAGCAGTACTTC | CASSRWDAQGVYEQYF
TRBJ2-5 | TRBD2 | - | TRBV5-1 | TGCGCCAGCAGCAGACTAGCGGGAGGCCCGTACCAAGAGACCCAGTACTTC | CASSRLAGGPYQETQYF
TRBJ2-5 | TRBD1 | - | TRBV5-6 | TGTGCCAGCAGCGGAGGGACAGGGAGACTACAAGAGACCCAGTACTTC | CASSGGTGRLQETQYF
TRBJ1-1 | TRBD1 | many | TRBV6-6 | TGTGCCAGCAGTCCACAGGGGTGGACCAACACTGAAGCTTTCTTT | CASSPQGWTNTEAFF
TRBJ2-3 | - | many | TRBV10-3 | TGTGCCACCGGGGGGACAGCTAGCACAGATACGCAGTATTTT | CATGGTASTDTQYF
TRBJ2-7 | TRBD1 | many | TRBV29-1 | TGCAGCGCCGAGGGACAGGGGGGCGAGCAGTACTTC | CSAEGQGGEQYF
TRBJ2-4 | TRBD1 | - | TRBV20-1 | TGCAGTGCTACGACAGGGATCAAAAACATTCAGTACTTC | CSATTGIKNIQYF
TRBJ2-2 | - | many | TRBV11-2 | TGTGCCAGCAGCGCGGATGCGGCCTTTAGGGCTCAGAACACCGGGGAGCTGTTTTTT | CASSADAAFRAQNTGELFF
TRBJ2-7 | - | - | TRBV5-6 | TGTGCCAGCACCCTGGAGGGATATGAGCAGTACTTC | CASTLEGYEQYF
TRBJ2-7 | TRBD1 | - | TRBV7-2 | TGTGCCAGCAGCCAGGACAGGGGGACCTACGAGCAGTACTTC | CASSQDRGTYEQYF
TRBJ1-2 | TRBD1 | - | TRBV7-8 | TGTGCCAGCAGCTTAAGGGACAGGGATTATGGCTACACCTTC | CASSLRDRDYGYTF
TRBJ2-7 | - | many | TRBV6-1 | TGTGCCAGCAGTGAAAACAGGTACTACGAGCAGTACTTC | CASSENRYYEQYF
TRBJ1-1 | - | many | TRBV14 | TGTGCCAGCAGCCCCACCAGAGGTTGGGGCACTGAAGCTTTCTTT | CASSPTRGWGTEAFF
TRBJ2-2 | - | few | TRBV7-8 | TGTGCCAGCAGCCCAGCACTAGCTCGTACGAACACCGGGGAGCTGTTTTTT | CASSPALARTNTGELFF